This T cell receptor (beta chain) appears in the sequencing data of a study of blood T cells in healthy people across ages. The CDR3 consists of 15 residues. Trimming cost V 0 bases and J 4 bases, with 9 bases left between them. Germline V lookup: CDR1 LNHNV, CDR2 YYDKDF (reference sequence). Alongside a J-beta primer mix, a sample-barcoded 5' primer served in a second PCR lasting about 7 to 11 cycles. TCRdb re-called the 5' RACE reads with MiXCR, one entry per CDR3 protein. The sample includes some 800,000 distinct CDR3 sequences, roughly 25% of them seen just once. The draw of peripheral blood yielded ten milliliters from each donor. This clonotype came up a few times. The sample was also reused in another study, on T cells of mothers and their children.

The sequence came from a boy aged 5-17 years in good health. This chain uses TRBV15 with TRBJ1-4; D is unclear. Sequencing input: blood. CDR3 coding DNA: TGTGCCACCAGCAGAGATCGGCGATATAATGAAAAACTGTTTTTT. This codes for CATSRDRRYNEKLFF.